This T cell receptor beta chain emerged from a study of cytomegalovirus exposure and HLA in healthy donors. In the study overall: Approximately 200 million T cells yielded 90 million to 130 million unique TCR beta sequences in earlier analysis.

A word on this clone: The antigen is unknown.

J was trimmed by 6 bases and V by 2 bases; bases with no gene match: 12. The CDR3 is 16 residues long. Germline CDR1 reads MNHEY; CDR2 reads SMNVEV (reference sequence). 13 Jbeta primers and 60 Vbeta primers were used for the PCR. Sequencing used immunoSEQ multiplex PCR; TCRdb keeps in-frame clones, though not all of them. Here the sample spans about 130,000 clones, roughly 83% being singletons. Study-level results: Several top significant clusters appeared, in a later analysis, to be linked to common viral pathogens. Data from an earlier analysis indicated that most TCR beta V segments were productive either about 87% or about 30% of the time. Accurate prediction of HLA-A and HLA-B alleles (for most subjects) was reportedly achieved from TCR beta sequences.

The clonotype originates from a man aged 40-49 years in good health and CMV-seronegative. Sequenced material: PBMCs. The chain couples TRBV27 to TRBJ1-1; 7 nucleotides match TRBD1. CDR3 DNA sequence: TGTGCCAGCAGTTTACGTAGGGGGCCAGGATCCGCTGAAGCTTTCTTT. The encoded protein is CASSLRRGPGSAEAFF.